This T cell receptor (beta chain) appears in the sequencing data of a study of T-cell reconstitution after alpha-beta-depleted transplantation in children. The V end lost 1 base, the J end lost 7 bases, and 11 bases lay between the germline ends. The CDR3 is made up of 13 amino acids. The TCRbeta library was prepared with unique molecular identifiers. TCRdb analysed the PCR reads with MiXCR anew, one entry per CDR3 protein. The sample holds 900,000 or so distinct CDR3 sequences; roughly 15% are singletons and the top ten take around 4.5%. This clonotype was seen only a few times. Specimen: PBMCs, mostly from graft donor cells, collected 360 days after TCRalphabeta/CD19-depleted stem cell transplant. V gene TRBV12-3 or TRBV12-4 combines with J gene TRBJ2-7, with D unresolved. The sequence came from a male patient between 10 and 17 years old who had a stem cell transplant for acute lymphoblastic leukemia, so the T cells may come from the graft donor. CDR3 amino acids: CASSLDPDLEQYF. CDR3 coding DNA: TGTGCCAGCAGTTTAGATCCTGACCTGGAGCAGTACTTC.